A selection of T cell receptor beta chains follows, all from one sample in a study of CD8+CD57+ T cells in acquired aplastic anemia. TCRdb processed the reads anew with MiXCR; each CDR3 protein has one entry. The sample holds about 130,000 distinct CDR3 sequences, approximately 41% seen once. Sequences were obtained from sorted CD4+, CD8+, or CD8+CD57+ T cells (not recorded which) from PBMCs. The receptors were sampled from a human donor in good health, serving as a control. Each CDR3 is given with its conserved first and last residue. D genes are given only for firm matches. Expanded clones get a size class; other rows say once, few or many, or leave the size out.

J | size | V | D | DNA | CDR3
TRBJ1-4 | many | TRBV19 | - | TGTGCCAGTAGTATGGAGAGGACAGCTTTAAATGAAAAACTGTTTTTT | CASSMERTALNEKLFF
TRBJ2-7 | few | TRBV2 | - | TGTGCCAGCAGTGGGTACAGGGACAACGAGCAGTACTTC | CASSGYRDNEQYF
TRBJ2-1 | many | TRBV7-2 | - | TGTGCCAGCGCCTTCTCCTACAATGAGCAGTTCTTC | CASAFSYNEQFF
TRBJ1-2 | once | TRBV24-1 | - | TGTGCCGCCAGTGAGCGGCAGGGGAATGGCTACACCTTC | CAASERQGNGYTF
TRBJ2-3 | many | TRBV3-1 | - | TGTGCCAGCAGCCAAGGGACAAGAGGGCAGTATTTT | CASSQGTRGQYF
TRBJ1-4 | many | TRBV5-1 | - | TGCGCCAGCAGTGCACCACCTAATGAAAAACTGTTTTTT | CASSAPPNEKLFF
TRBJ2-5 | many | TRBV5-1 | - | TGCGCCAGCAGCTTGCAGGGAGGGACCCAGTACTTC | CASSLQGGTQYF
TRBJ1-1 | - | TRBV7-2 | - | TGTGCCAGCAGCCAAGTGAGGGATACTGAAGCTTTCTTT | CASSQVRDTEAFF
TRBJ2-2 | many | TRBV9 | - | TGTGCCAGCAGCGTCGGTGGGGGGTATGTCACCGGGGAGCTGTTTTTT | CASSVGGGYVTGELFF
TRBJ1-1 | many | TRBV11-3 | - | TGTGCCAGCAGCTCTATAAGGCGTCACACTGAAGCTTTCTTT | CASSSIRRHTEAFF
TRBJ2-7 | - | TRBV2 | TRBD2 | TGTGCCAGCACCGGGAGGCAGGGCGGCGAGCAGTACTTC | CASTGRQGGEQYF
TRBJ1-6 | many | TRBV27 | - | TGTGCCAGCAGGGAAGGGAATTCACCCCTCCACTTT | CASREGNSPLHF
TRBJ1-4 | - | TRBV4-2 | TRBD1 | TGTGCCAGCAGCGTCAGACAGGGGTTAGTCGTAATGAATGAAAGACTGTTTTTT | CASSVRQGLVVMNERLFF
TRBJ1-3 | - | TRBV6-6 | - | TGTGCCAGCAGTTACGGGCAAACCAACTCTGGAAACACCATATATTTT | CASSYGQTNSGNTIYF
TRBJ1-1 | few | TRBV11-1 | - | TGTGCCAGCAGCTTAGAAGACCAGCCTGAAGCTTTCTTT | CASSLEDQPEAFF
TRBJ2-1 | many | TRBV20-1 | - | TGCAGTGCTACCCAGGGGGGCGACAATGAGCAGTTCTTC | CSATQGGDNEQFF
TRBJ1-6 | - | TRBV19 | - | TGTGCCAGTAGTATAGTTTGGGCAGGGGAGTCACCCCTCCACTTT | CASSIVWAGESPLHF
TRBJ1-2 | few | TRBV20-1 | - | TGCAGTGCTAGAGATCAGGGAGACGGCTACACCTTC | CSARDQGDGYTF
TRBJ1-2 | - | TRBV4-2 | - | TGTGCCAGCAGCCAGAGAAGAGGAGGTGGGGGCTACACCTTC | CASSQRRGGGGYTF
TRBJ2-7 | many | TRBV20-1 | - | TGCAGTGCCTCCCGAGGGGGGTCCTACGAGCAGTACTTC | CSASRGGSYEQYF
TRBJ2-2 | - | TRBV19 | - | TGTGCCAGTAGTATGACGCTTAAATCCGGGGAGCTGTTTTTT | CASSMTLKSGELFF
TRBJ2-5 | many | TRBV20-1 | - | TGCAGTGCTAGTGAGGGACTGTACCAAGAGACCCAGTACTTC | CSASEGLYQETQYF
TRBJ2-7 | - | TRBV24-1 | TRBD2 | TGTGCCACCAGTGATTTTAGGCTAGCGGGGGGAGGCGAGCAGTACTTC | CATSDFRLAGGGEQYF
TRBJ1-2 | many | TRBV4-2 | TRBD1 | TGTGCCAGCAGCCACGAAGACAGGGTAGGTGGCTACACCTTC | CASSHEDRVGGYTF
TRBJ2-3 | many | TRBV5-1 | - | TGCGCCAGCAGCTATCTGCAAGCTAACACAGATACGCAGTATTTT | CASSYLQANTDTQYF
TRBJ1-5 | many | TRBV5-1 | - | TGCGCCAGCAGCCCGCTTGACGGCAATCAGCCCCAGCATTTT | CASSPLDGNQPQHF
TRBJ2-7 | many | TRBV28 | TRBD1 | TGTGCCAGCGTTTCGGGACAGCACTCCTACGAGCAGTACTTC | CASVSGQHSYEQYF
TRBJ2-7 | - | TRBV7-8 | TRBD1 | TGTGCCAGCAGCCCTACAGGGGCCGAGCAGTACTTC | CASSPTGAEQYF
TRBJ1-2 | - | TRBV19 | - | TGTGCCAGTAGTATAAGTCGGGGCTACACCTTC | CASSISRGYTF
TRBJ1-6 | many | TRBV9 | - | TGTGCCAGCACGGAGGGGACGCATTCACCCCTCCACTTT | CASTEGTHSPLHF
TRBJ2-5 | many | TRBV7-2 | TRBD1 | TGTGCCAGCAGCTCCCGACAGGGGGGAGAGACCCAGTACTTC | CASSSRQGGETQYF
TRBJ2-1 | many | TRBV2 | TRBD2 | TGTGCCAGCAGGGTTAGCGGGGGTAATGAGCAGTTCTTC | CASRVSGGNEQFF
TRBJ2-7 | - | TRBV7-9 | - | TGTGCCAGCAGCTCAGCAGAGGGCTACGAGCAGTACTTC | CASSSAEGYEQYF
TRBJ1-6 | many | TRBV6-5 | - | TGTGCCAGCAGTTACCGGCGACGGGACCTAAACACCCTCCACTTT | CASSYRRRDLNTLHF
TRBJ2-2 | - | TRBV5-6 | - | TGTGCCAGCAGTCTCAAGCGACCCACCGCTGTGGGCGGGGAGCTGTTTTTT | CASSLKRPTAVGGELFF
TRBJ2-3 | many | TRBV5-1 | - | TGCGCCAGCAGCTTCCAGAGTTATGCAGATACGCAGTATTTT | CASSFQSYADTQYF
TRBJ1-4 | - | TRBV24-1 | TRBD1 | TGTGCCACCAGTGACCCGACAGGGTTTGGTAATGAAAAACTGTTTTTT | CATSDPTGFGNEKLFF
TRBJ2-7 | once | TRBV7-8 | - | TGTGCCAGCGGGGGGGGGCCCTCCTACGGGCAGTGCTTC | CASGGGPSYGQCF
TRBJ1-4 | once | TRBV7-8 | - | TGTGCCAGCAGCTCTAGTCCAAGTCGTAGTGAAAAACTGTTTTTT | CASSSSPSRSEKLFF
TRBJ1-1 | many | TRBV5-4 | TRBD1 | TGTGCCAGCAGCTTGGTGGGACAGGGGTACACTGAAGCTTTCTTT | CASSLVGQGYTEAFF
TRBJ2-3 | many | TRBV30 | - | TGTGCCTGGTCCTCGGCCCGGACAGATACGCAGTATTTT | CAWSSARTDTQYF
TRBJ1-6 | - | TRBV9 | - | TGTGCCAGCAGCGTATCGGGCTACTATAATTCACCCCTCCACTTT | CASSVSGYYNSPLHF
TRBJ1-2 | - | TRBV2 | TRBD1 | TGTGCCAGCAGCTTCTGGGACAGGAACTATGGCTACACCTTC | CASSFWDRNYGYTF
TRBJ1-6 | once | TRBV25-1 | - | TGTGCCAGCAGGCCTCCACCTCTTTCACCCCTCCACTTT | CASRPPPLSPLHF